What follows describes a single T cell receptor beta chain. Its specificity is unknown. The record originates from a study of shared clonotypes between healthy human individuals. Overall study: Aged between 18 and 49, the donors were two women and three men. Broader study findings: It was the non-shared clonotypes that had lower generation probabilities than clonotypes shared by all four donors.

Naive CD8 cells comprised CD45RO-negative, CCR7-positively selected cells, excluding terminally differentiated effector memory CD45RA+ cells. V shed 1 base and J shed 4 bases, with 11 bases lying between them. The germline V gene encodes CDR1 SGHRS and CDR2 YFSETQ. CDR3 length: 14 residues. As handled by the study authors: As immunoSEQ supplied junction-only sequences (without quality scores), filtering differed. Assay: immunoSEQ multiplex PCR; the TCRdb copy retains only in-frame clones and omits some. V and J calls and clone size are given by that table; D and trimming were obtained from the DNA. The sample yields approximately 1.9 million clones, over 85% seen once.

The receptor was derived from a man younger than 35 in good health. Some clones in this sample may be carry-over from other donors' samples. Specimen: naive CD8+ T cells from PBMCs. V gene TRBV5-1 combines with J gene TRBJ2-5; D possibly corresponds to TRBD1 (6 bases). The CDR3 DNA reads as TGCGCCAGCAGCTTGTTTCCAGGGGCAGAGACCCAGTACTTC. Encoded protein: CASSLFPGAETQYF. The full variable domain, with the rest looked up from reference TRBV5-1 and TRBJ2-5, is KAGVTQTPRYLIKTRGQQVTLSCSPISGHRSVSWYQQTPGQGLQFLFEYFSETQRNKGNFPGRFSGRQFSNSRSEMNVSTLELGDSALYLCASSLFPGAETQYFGPGTRLLVL.